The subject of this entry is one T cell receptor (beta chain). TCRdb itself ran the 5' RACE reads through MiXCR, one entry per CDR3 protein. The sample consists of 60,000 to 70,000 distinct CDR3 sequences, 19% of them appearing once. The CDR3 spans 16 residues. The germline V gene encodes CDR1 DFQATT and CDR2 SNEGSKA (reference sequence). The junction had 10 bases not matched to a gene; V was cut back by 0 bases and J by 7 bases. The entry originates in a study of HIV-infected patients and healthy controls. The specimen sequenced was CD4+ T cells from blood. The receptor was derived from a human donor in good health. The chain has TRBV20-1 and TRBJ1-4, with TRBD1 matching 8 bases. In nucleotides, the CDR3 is TGCAGTGCTAGAGATCCCTGGGACAGGCGCCTTGAAAAACTGTTTTTT. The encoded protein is CSARDPWDRRLEKLFF.